This TCR beta chain was recorded in a study of blood T cell repertoires in COVID-19. As processed by the authors: Cell counts per sample came from amplifying reference gene primers. Data came from immunoSEQ multiplex PCR; TCRdb stores just in-frame clones and leaves some out. The V and J calls and clone size come from that table; D and trimming were worked out from the DNA. This sample yields 110,000 to 150,000 clones, of which approximately 90% are seen a single time; roughly 11% belongs to the top ten. CDR3 length: 21 amino acids. In germline, CDR1 is GTSNPN, CDR2 SVGIG (reference sequence). V gave up 3 bases and J gave up 0 bases; unmatched junction bases: 16.

This clonotype was obtained from an elderly woman with acute or convalescent COVID-19. The chain employs TRBV30 and TRBJ2-1, with TRBD2 identical over 14 bases. Specimen: peripheral blood. CDR3 bases: TGTGCCTGGAGCCCTGTCCCGGGGACTAGCGGGGGCCTGAGCTCCTACAATGAGCAGTTCTTC. Translated, it gives CAWSPVPGTSGGLSSYNEQFF.